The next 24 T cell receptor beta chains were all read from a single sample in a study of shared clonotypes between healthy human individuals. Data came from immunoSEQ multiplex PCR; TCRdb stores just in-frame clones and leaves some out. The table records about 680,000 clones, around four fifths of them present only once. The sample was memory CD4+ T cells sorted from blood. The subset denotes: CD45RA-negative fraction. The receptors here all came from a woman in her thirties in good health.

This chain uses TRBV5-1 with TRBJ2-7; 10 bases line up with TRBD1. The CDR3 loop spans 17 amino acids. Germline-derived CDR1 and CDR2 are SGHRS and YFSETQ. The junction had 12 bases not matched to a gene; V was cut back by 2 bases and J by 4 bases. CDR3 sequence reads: CASSLGNTGTGEYEQYF. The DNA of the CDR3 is TGCGCCAGCAGCTTAGGTAACACCGGGACAGGGGAGTACGAGCAGTACTTC.

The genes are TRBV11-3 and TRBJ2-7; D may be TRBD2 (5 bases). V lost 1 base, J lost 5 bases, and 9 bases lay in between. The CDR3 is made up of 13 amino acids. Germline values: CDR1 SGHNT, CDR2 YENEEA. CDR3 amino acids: CASSLGGNHEQYF. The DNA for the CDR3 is TGTGCCAGCAGCTTAGGAGGGAACCACGAGCAGTACTTC.

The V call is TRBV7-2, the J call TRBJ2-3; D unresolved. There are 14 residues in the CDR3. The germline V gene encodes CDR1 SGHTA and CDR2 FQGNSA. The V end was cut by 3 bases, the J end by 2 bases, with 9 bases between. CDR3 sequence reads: CASSFSRITDTQYF. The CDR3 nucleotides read TGTGCCAGCAGCTTTAGCCGGATCACAGATACGCAGTATTTT.

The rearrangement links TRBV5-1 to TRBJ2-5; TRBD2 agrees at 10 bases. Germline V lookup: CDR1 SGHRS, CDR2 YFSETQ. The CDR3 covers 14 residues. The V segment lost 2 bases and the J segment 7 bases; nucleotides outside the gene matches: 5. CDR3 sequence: CASSFTSGDRTQYF. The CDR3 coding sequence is TGCGCCAGCAGCTTCACTAGCGGGGACAGGACCCAGTACTTC. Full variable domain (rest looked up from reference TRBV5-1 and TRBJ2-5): KAGVTQTPRYLIKTRGQQVTLSCSPISGHRSVSWYQQTPGQGLQFLFEYFSETQRNKGNFPGRFSGRQFSNSRSEMNVSTLELGDSALYLCASSFTSGDRTQYFGPGTRLLVL.

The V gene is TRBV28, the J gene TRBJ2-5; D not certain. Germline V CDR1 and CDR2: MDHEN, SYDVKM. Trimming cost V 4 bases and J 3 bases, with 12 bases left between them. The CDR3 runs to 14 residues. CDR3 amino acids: CASSSPAVEETQYF. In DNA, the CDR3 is TGTGCCAGCAGTTCCCCGGCGGTTGAAGAGACCCAGTACTTC.

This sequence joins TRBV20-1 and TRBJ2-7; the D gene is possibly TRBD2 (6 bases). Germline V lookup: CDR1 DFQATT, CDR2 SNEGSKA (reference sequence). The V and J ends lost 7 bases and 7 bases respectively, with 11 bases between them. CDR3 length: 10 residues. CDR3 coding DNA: TGCAGTGTCAGGAGGGCTGAGCAGTACTTC. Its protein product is CSVRRAEQYF.

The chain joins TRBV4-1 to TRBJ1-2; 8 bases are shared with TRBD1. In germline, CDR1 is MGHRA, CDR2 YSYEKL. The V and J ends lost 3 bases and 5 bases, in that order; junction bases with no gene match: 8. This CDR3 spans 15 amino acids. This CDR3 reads CASSQTGVRNYGYTF. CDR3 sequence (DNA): TGCGCCAGCAGCCAGACAGGGGTCCGAAATTATGGCTACACCTTC.

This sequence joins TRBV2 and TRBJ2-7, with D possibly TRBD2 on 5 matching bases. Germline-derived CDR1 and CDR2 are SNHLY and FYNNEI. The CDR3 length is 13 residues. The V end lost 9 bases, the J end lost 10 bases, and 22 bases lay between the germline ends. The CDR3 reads CASNSDGSGVQYF. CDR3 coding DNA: TGTGCCAGTAATTCGGACGGTTCCGGGGTACAGTACTTC.

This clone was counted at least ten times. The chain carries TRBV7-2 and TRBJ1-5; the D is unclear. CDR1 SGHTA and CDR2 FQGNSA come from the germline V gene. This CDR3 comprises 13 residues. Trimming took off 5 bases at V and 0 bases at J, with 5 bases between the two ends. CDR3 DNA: TGTGCCAGCAGCCCCTATAGCAATCAGCCCCAGCATTTT. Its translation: CASSPYSNQPQHF.

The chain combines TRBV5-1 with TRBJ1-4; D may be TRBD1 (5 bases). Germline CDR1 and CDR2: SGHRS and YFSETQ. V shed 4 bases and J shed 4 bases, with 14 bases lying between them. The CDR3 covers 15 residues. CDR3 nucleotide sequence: TGCGCCAGCAGCGACACAGGCCTTAGTAATGAAAAACTGTTTTTT. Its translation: CASSDTGLSNEKLFF. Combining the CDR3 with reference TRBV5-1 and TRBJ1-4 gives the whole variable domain KAGVTQTPRYLIKTRGQQVTLSCSPISGHRSVSWYQQTPGQGLQFLFEYFSETQRNKGNFPGRFSGRQFSNSRSEMNVSTLELGDSALYLCASSDTGLSNEKLFFGSGTQLSVL.

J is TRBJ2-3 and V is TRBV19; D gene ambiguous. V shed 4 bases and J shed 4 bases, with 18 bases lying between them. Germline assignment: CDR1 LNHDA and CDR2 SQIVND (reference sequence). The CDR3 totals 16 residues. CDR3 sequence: CASSNLSSFRADTQYF. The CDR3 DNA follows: TGTGCCAGTAGTAATCTCTCTAGTTTCCGTGCAGATACGCAGTATTTT. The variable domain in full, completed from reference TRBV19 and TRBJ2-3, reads DGGITQSPKYLFRKEGQNVTLSCEQNLNHDAMYWYRQDPGQGLRLIYYSQIVNDFQKGDIAEGYSVSREKKESFPLTVTSAQKNPTAFYLCASSNLSSFRADTQYFGPGTRLTVL.

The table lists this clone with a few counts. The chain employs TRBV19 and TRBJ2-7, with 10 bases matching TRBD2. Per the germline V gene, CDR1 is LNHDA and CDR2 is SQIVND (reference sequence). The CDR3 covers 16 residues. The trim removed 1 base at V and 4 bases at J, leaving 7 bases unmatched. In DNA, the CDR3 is TGTGCCAGTAGTATAGTCGCTAGCGGGAGAAGATACGAGCAGTACTTC. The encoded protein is CASSIVASGRRYEQYF.

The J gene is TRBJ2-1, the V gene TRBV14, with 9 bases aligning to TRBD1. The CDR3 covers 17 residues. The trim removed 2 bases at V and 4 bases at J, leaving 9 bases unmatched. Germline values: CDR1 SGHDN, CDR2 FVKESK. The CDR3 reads CASSQIIGQGKYNEQFF. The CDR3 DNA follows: TGTGCCAGCAGCCAAATCATAGGACAGGGGAAATACAATGAGCAGTTCTTC.

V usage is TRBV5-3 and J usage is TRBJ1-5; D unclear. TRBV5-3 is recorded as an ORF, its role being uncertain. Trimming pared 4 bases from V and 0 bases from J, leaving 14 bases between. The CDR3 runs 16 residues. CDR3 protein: CARSPRTARSNQPQHF. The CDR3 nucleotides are TGTGCCAGAAGCCCCCGGACCGCTCGTAGCAATCAGCCCCAGCATTTT.

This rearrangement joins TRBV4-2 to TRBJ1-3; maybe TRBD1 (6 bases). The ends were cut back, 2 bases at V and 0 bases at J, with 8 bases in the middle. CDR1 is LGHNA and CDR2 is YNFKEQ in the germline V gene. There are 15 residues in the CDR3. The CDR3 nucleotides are TGTGCCAGCAGCCAATCGACAGGCTCTGGAAACACCATATATTTT. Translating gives CASSQSTGSGNTIYF.

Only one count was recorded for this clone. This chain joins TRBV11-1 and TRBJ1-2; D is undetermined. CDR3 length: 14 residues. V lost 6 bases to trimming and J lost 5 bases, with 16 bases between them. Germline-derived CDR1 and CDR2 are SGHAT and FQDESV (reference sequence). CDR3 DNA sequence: TGTGCCAGCAGTACGGTTTCCCGAAATTATGGCTACACCTTC. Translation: CASSTVSRNYGYTF.

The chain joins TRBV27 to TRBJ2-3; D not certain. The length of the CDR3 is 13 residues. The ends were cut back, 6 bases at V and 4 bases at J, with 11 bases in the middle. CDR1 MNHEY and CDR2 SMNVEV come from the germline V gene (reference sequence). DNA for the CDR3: TGTGCCAGCAGCACTGGGTTGCCAGATACGCAGTATTTT. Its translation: CASSTGLPDTQYF.

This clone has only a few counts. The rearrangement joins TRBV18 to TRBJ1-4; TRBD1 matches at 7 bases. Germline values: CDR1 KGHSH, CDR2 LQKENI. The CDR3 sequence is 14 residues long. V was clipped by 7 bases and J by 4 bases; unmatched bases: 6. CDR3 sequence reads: CASYRQGNNEKLFF. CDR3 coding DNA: TGTGCCAGCTACCGACAGGGAAATAATGAAAAACTGTTTTTT.

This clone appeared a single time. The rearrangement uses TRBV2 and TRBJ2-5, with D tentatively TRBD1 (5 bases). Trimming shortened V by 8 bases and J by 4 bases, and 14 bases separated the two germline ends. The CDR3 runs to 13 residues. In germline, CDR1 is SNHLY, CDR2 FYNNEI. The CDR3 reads CASQGETGETQYF. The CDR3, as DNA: TGTGCCAGCCAGGGCGAAACGGGAGAGACCCAGTACTTC.

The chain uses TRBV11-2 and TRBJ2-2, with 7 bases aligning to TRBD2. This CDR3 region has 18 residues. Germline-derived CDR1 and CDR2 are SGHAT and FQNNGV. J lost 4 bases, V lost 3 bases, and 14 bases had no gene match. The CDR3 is CASSFSNDGRSGTGELFF. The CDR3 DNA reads TGTGCCAGCAGCTTCTCCAATGACGGGAGGTCGGGCACCGGGGAGCTGTTTTTT.

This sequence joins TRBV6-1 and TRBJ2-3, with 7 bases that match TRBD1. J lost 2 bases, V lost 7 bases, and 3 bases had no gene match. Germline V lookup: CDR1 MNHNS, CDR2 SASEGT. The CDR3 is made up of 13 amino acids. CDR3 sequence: CASIDRVTDTQYF. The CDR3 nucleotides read TGTGCCAGCATCGACAGGGTCACAGATACGCAGTATTTT.

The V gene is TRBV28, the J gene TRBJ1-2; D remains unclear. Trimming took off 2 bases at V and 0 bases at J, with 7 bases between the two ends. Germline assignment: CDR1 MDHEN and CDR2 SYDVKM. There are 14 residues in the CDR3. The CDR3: CASSLLIANYGYTF. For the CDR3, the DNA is TGTGCCAGCAGTTTACTAATCGCTAACTATGGCTACACCTTC.

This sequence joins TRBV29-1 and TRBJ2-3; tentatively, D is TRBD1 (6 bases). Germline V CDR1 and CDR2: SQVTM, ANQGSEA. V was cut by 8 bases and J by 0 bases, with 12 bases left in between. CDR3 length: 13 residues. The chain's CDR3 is CSTLQGSTDTQYF. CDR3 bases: TGCAGCACACTCCAGGGGAGCACAGATACGCAGTATTTT.

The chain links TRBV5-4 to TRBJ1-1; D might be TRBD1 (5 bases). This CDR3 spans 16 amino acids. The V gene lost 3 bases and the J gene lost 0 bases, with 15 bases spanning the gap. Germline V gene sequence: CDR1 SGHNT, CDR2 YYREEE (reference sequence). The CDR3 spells CASSSVGGGLNTEAFF. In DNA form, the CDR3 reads TGTGCCAGCAGCTCCGTCGGGGGTGGGCTGAACACTGAAGCTTTCTTT.